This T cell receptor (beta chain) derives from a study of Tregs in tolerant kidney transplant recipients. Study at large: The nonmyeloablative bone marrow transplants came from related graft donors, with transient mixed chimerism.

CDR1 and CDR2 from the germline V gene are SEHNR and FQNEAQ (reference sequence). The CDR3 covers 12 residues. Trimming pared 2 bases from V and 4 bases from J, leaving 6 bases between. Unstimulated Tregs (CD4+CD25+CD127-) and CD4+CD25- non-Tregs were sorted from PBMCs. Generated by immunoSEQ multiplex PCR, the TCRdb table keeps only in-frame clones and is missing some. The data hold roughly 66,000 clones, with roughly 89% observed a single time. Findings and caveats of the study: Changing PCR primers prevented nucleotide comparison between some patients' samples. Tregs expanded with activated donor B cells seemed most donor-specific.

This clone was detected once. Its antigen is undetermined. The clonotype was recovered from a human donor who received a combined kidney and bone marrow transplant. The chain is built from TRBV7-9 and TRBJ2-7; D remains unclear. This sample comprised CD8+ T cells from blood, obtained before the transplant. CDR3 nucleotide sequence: TGTGCCAGCAGCTTACTTTATTACGAGCAGTACTTC. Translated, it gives CASSLLYYEQYF.